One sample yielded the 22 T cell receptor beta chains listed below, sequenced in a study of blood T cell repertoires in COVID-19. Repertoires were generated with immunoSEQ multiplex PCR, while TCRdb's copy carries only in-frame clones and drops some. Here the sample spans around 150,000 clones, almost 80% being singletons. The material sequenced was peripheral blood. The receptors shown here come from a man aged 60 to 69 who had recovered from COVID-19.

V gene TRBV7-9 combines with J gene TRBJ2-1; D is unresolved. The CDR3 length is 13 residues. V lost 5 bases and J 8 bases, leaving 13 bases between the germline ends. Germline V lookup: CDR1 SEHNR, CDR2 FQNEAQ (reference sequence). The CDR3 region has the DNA TGTGCCAGCAGCCCGAGAGAGAGCGATGAGCAGTTCTTC. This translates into CASSPRESDEQFF.

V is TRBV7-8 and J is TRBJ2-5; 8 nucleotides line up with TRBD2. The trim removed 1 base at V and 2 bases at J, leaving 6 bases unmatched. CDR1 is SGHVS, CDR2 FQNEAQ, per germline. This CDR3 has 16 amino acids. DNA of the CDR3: TGTGCCAGCAGCTTAGGAGTAGCGGGAATGCAAGAGACCCAGTACTTC. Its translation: CASSLGVAGMQETQYF. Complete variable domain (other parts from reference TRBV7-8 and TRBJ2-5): GAGVSQSPRYKVAKRGQDVALRCDPISGHVSLFWYQQALGQGPEFLTYFQNEAQLDKSGLPSDRFFAERPEGSVSTLKIQRTQQEDSAVYLCASSLGVAGMQETQYFGPGTRLLVL.

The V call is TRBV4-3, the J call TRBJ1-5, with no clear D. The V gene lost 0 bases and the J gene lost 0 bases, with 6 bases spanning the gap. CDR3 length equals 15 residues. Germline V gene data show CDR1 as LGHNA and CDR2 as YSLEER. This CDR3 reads CASSQDRHSNQPQHF. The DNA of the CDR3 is TGCGCCAGCAGCCAAGACAGACATAGCAATCAGCCCCAGCATTTT.

DNA of the CDR3: TGTGCCATCAGTACAGGTAGCAATCAGCCCCAGCATTTT. Amino acids: CAISTGSNQPQHF. The V and J genes are TRBV10-3 and TRBJ1-5; D possibly corresponds to TRBD1 (5 bases). This CDR3 is 13 amino acids long. From germline, CDR1 is ENHRY and CDR2 SYGVKD. Trimming took 5 bases from V and 0 from J, leaving 5 bases between them.

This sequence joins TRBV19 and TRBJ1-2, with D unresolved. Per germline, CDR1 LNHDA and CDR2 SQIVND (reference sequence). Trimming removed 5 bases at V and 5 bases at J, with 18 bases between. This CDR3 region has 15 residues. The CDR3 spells CASSPPTTLTYGYTF. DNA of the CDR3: TGTGCCAGTAGTCCGCCAACGACTCTCACATATGGCTACACCTTC.

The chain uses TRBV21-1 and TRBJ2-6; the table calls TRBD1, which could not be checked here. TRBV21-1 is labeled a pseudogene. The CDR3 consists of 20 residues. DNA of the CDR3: TGTGCCAGCACCGGAGGTAGGACAGGGGCGACGCTTTCTGGGGCCAACGTCCTGACTTTC. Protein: CASTGGRTGATLSGANVLTF.

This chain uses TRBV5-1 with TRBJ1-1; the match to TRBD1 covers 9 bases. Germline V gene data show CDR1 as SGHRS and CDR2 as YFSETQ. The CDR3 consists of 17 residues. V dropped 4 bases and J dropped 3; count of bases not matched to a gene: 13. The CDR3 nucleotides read TGCGCCAGCAGCCTCTCCCCCCTGGGACAGGGTTACACTGAAGCTTTCTTT. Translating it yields CASSLSPLGQGYTEAFF.

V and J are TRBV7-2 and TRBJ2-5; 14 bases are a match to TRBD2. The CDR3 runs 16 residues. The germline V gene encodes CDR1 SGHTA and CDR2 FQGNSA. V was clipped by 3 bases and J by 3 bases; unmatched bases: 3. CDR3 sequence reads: CASSFPGLAGEETQYF. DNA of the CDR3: TGTGCCAGCAGCTTCCCGGGACTAGCGGGAGAAGAGACCCAGTACTTC.

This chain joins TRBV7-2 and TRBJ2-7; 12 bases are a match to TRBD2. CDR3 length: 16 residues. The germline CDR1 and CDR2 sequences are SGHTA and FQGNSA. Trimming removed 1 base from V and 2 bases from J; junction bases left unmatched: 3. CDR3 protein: CASSLGTSGATYEQYF. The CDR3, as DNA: TGTGCCAGCAGCTTAGGGACTAGCGGGGCCACCTACGAGCAGTACTTC.

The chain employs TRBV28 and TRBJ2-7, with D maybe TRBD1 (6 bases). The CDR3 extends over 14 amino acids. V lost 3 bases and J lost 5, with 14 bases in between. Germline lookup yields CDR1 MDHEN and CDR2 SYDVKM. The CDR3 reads CASSFGTPLDEQYF. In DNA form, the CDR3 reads TGTGCCAGCAGTTTTGGGACACCGCTGGACGAGCAGTACTTC.

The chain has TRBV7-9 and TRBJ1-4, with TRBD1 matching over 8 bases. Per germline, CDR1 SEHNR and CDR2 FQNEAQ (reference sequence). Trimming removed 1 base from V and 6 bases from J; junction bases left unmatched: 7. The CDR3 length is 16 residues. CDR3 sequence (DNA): TGTGCCAGCAGCTTAGAATGGACAGGGTTCGATGAAAAACTGTTTTTT. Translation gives CASSLEWTGFDEKLFF.

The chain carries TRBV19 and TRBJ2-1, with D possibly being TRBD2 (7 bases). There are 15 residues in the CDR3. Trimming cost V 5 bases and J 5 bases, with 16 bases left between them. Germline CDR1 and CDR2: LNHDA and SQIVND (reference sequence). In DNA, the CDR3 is TGTGCCAGTAGTCCTGGGGGAGGGGGGCACAATGAGCAGTTCTTC. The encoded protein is CASSPGGGGHNEQFF. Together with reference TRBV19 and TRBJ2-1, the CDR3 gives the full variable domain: DGGITQSPKYLFRKEGQNVTLSCEQNLNHDAMYWYRQDPGQGLRLIYYSQIVNDFQKGDIAEGYSVSREKKESFPLTVTSAQKNPTAFYLCASSPGGGGHNEQFFGPGTRLTVL.

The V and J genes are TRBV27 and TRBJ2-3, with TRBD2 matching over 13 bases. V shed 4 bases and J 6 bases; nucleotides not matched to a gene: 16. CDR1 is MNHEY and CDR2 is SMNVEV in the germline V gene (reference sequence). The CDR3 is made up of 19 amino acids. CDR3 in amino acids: CASSSPSSGLAGVGDTQYF. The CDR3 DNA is TGTGCCAGCAGTTCTCCGAGCTCCGGACTAGCGGGAGTTGGGGATACGCAGTATTTT.

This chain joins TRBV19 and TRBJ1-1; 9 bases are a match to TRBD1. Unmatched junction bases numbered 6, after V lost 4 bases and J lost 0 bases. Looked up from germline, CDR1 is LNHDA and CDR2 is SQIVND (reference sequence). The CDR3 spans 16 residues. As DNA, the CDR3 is TGTGCCAGTAGTACCAACAGGGGGCGACTGAACACTGAAGCTTTCTTT. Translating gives CASSTNRGRLNTEAFF.

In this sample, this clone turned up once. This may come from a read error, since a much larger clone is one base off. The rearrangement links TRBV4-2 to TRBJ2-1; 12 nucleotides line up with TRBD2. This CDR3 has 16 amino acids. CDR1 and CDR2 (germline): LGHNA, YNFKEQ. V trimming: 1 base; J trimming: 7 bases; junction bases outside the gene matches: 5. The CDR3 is CASSQVGTSGQNEQFF. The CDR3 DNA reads TGTGCCAGCAGCCAAGTGGGGACTAGCGGGCAGAATGAGCAGTTCTTC.

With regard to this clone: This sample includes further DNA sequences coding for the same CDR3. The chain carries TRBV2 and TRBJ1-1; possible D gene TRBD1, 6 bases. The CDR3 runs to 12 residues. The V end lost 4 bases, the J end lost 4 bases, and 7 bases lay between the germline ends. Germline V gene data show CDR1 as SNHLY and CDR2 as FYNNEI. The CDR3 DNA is TGTGCCAGCAGTGGAGGGGGCACTGAAGCTTTCTTT. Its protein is CASSGGGTEAFF.

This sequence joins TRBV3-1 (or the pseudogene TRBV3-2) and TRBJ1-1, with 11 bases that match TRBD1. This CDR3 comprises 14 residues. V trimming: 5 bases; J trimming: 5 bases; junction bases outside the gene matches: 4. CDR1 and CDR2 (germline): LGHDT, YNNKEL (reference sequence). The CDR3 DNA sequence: TGTGCCAGCAGCTACGGACAGGGGGCAACTGAAGCTTTCTTT. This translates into CASSYGQGATEAFF.

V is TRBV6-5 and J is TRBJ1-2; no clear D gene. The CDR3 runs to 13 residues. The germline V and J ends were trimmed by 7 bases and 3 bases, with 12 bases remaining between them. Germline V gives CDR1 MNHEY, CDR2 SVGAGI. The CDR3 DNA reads TGTGCCAGCACCCTTGCCGGAGACTATGGCTACACCTTC. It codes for CASTLAGDYGYTF.

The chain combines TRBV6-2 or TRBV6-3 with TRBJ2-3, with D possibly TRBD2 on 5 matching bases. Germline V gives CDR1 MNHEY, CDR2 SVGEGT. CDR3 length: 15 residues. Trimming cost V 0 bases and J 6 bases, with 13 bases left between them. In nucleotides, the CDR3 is TGTGCCAGCAGTTACTCGAATCTAGCTGGCGATACGCAGTATTTT. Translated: CASSYSNLAGDTQYF.

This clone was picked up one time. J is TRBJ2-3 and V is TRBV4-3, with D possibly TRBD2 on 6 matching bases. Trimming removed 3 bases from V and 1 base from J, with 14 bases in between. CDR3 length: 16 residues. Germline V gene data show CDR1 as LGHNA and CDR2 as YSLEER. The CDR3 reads CASSQEGRGGTDTQYF. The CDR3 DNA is TGCGCCAGCAGCCAGGAGGGACGGGGCGGCACAGATACGCAGTATTTT.

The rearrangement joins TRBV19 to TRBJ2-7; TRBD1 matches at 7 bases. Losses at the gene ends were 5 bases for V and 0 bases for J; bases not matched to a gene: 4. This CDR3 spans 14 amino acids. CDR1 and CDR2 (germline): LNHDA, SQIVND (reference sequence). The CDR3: CASSPRDSSYEQYF. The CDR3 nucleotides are TGTGCCAGTAGTCCCAGGGACAGCTCCTACGAGCAGTACTTC.

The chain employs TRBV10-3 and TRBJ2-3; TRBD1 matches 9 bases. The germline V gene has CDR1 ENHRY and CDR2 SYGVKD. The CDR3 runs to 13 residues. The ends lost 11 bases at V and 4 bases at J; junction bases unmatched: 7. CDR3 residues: CAFRDRESDTQYF. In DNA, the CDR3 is TGTGCCTTCCGGGACAGGGAATCAGATACGCAGTATTTT.